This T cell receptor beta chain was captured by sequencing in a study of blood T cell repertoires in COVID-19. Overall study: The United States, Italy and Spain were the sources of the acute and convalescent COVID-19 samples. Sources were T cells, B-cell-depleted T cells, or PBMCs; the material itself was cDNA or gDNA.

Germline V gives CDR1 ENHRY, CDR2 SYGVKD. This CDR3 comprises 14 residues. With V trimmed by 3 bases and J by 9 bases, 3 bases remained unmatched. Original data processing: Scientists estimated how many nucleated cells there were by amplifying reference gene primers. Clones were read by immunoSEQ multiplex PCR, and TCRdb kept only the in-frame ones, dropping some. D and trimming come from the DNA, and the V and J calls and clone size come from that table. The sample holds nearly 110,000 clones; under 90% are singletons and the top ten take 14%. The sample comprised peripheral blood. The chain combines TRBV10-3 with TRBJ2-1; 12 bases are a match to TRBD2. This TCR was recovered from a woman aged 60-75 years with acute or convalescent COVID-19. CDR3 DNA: TGTGCCATCAGTGACACTAGCGGGGGGCTTGAGCAGTTCTTC. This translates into CAISDTSGGLEQFF.